This TCR beta chain originates from a study of Graves' ophthalmopathy and Graves' hyperthyroidism. RNA served as the template for amplifying TCR beta CDR3 regions. Following a first-round RT-PCR that used HTBI primers, a second-round multiplex PCR was carried out. In TCRdb, the multiplex PCR reads were re-called with MiXCR into one record per CDR3 protein. The sample holds 580,000 or so distinct CDR3 sequences, approximately 37% seen once. Notes on this clonotype: A single base separates this from a much larger clone, so it may be a read error.

The V gene's germline CDR1 is PRHDT and CDR2 FYEKMQ (reference sequence). This CDR3 region has 15 residues. The V end was cut by 4 bases, the J end by 1 base, with 13 bases between. This chain joins TRBV13 and TRBJ1-2; no firm D call. The origin of this receptor is an adult man with Graves' hyperthyroidism. Material: peripheral blood or thyroid tissue (not recorded which). The CDR3 DNA is TGTGCCAGCAGCTCCCCGGACCGGGATAACTATGGCTACACCTTC. Translating gives CASSSPDRDNYGYTF.